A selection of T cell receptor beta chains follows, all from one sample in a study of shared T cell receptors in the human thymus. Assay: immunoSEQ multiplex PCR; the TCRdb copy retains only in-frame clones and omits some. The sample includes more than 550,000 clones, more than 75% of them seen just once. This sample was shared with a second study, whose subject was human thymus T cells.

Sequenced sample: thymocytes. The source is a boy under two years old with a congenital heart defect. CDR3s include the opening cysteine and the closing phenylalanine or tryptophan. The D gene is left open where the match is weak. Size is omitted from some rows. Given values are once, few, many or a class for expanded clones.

DNA: TGTGCCAGCAGCTTAGCCCCCCTAGTAGAGTCACCCCTCCACTTT
CDR3: CASSLAPLVESPLHF
D: -
J: TRBJ1-6
V: TRBV11-2
size: -

DNA: TGCGCCAGCAGTCAAGAGACCCCAACAGGGCCTGGCTACACCTTC
CDR3: CASSQETPTGPGYTF
D: -
J: TRBJ1-2
V: TRBV4-3
size: -

DNA: TGTGCCAGCAGCCAAGATTTGGGGCCTAAACCCCATGCAACTAATGAAAAACTGTTTTTT
CDR3: CASSQDLGPKPHATNEKLFF
D: -
J: TRBJ1-4
V: TRBV4-2
size: -

DNA: TGTGCTAGCAGCCCGTCGTCTCCTTCCCAAGAGACCCAGTACTTC
CDR3: CASSPSSPSQETQYF
D: -
J: TRBJ2-5
V: TRBV7-7
size: -

DNA: TGCAGTGCTGAGGGGGTCAATGAGCAGTTCTTC
CDR3: CSAEGVNEQFF
D: -
J: TRBJ2-1
V: TRBV20-1
size: -

DNA: TGTGCCAGCAGCGCACAGGACACTGAAGCTTTCTTT
CDR3: CASSAQDTEAFF
D: -
J: TRBJ1-1
V: TRBV9
size: once

DNA: TGCGCCAGCACCCAAAACCCTCCAGGGACAGGGCGTCCCAATGAAAAACTGTTTTTT
CDR3: CASTQNPPGTGRPNEKLFF
D: TRBD1
J: TRBJ1-4
V: TRBV4-3
size: -

DNA: TGTGCCAGCAGTGGTAGGACACTATATAGCAATCAGCCCCAGCATTTT
CDR3: CASSGRTLYSNQPQHF
D: -
J: TRBJ1-5
V: TRBV6-1
size: -

DNA: TGCGCCAGCAGCGGGGGCCTTTCGAACACTGAAGCTTTCTTT
CDR3: CASSGGLSNTEAFF
D: -
J: TRBJ1-1
V: TRBV5-1
size: -

DNA: TGTGCCAGCAGCCATATAGCGGGAGGCGAGCAGTTCTTC
CDR3: CASSHIAGGEQFF
D: TRBD2
J: TRBJ2-1
V: TRBV5-6
size: -

DNA: TGTGCCAGCAGTTCAGGGAATTTCAACAATGAGCAGTTCTTC
CDR3: CASSSGNFNNEQFF
D: -
J: TRBJ2-1
V: TRBV6-5
size: -

DNA: TGTGCCAGCAGCTCCCACAGGGACAGGAAATACGAGCAGTACTTC
CDR3: CASSSHRDRKYEQYF
D: TRBD1
J: TRBJ2-7
V: TRBV2
size: -

DNA: TGCGCCAGCAGCCAACTCTCGGGACAGGGGATAAACACCATATATTTT
CDR3: CASSQLSGQGINTIYF
D: TRBD1
J: TRBJ1-3
V: TRBV4-1
size: few

DNA: TGTGCCAGCAGTTCCCAGGGTTCTAATGAAAAACTGTTTTTT
CDR3: CASSSQGSNEKLFF
D: -
J: TRBJ1-4
V: TRBV6-5
size: -

DNA: TGTGCCATCAGTGGACCGGACAGGGGGAAGTACGAGCAGTACTTC
CDR3: CAISGPDRGKYEQYF
D: TRBD1
J: TRBJ2-7
V: TRBV10-3
size: -

DNA: TGCGCCAGCAGTGAAACCTATCGACAATACGAGCAGTACTTC
CDR3: CASSETYRQYEQYF
D: -
J: TRBJ2-7
V: TRBV10-2
size: few

DNA: TGCGCCAGCCGACTAGCGGCCTACAATGAGCAGTTCTTC
CDR3: CASRLAAYNEQFF
D: TRBD2
J: TRBJ2-1
V: TRBV5-1
size: -

DNA: TGTGCCAGCAGTCCGCCTCTGCCTCCTCCAGGTTCACCCCTCCACTTT
CDR3: CASSPPLPPPGSPLHF
D: -
J: TRBJ1-6
V: TRBV28
size: few

DNA: TGTGCCAGCAGCCAAGATAAGTCCTCGGCTACAGGACCCCTCGAAGCTTTCTTT
CDR3: CASSQDKSSATGPLEAFF
D: -
J: TRBJ1-1
V: TRBV4-2
size: -

DNA: TGCGCCAGCAGCTCAGACAGGGATGAAAATGGCTACACCTTC
CDR3: CASSSDRDENGYTF
D: TRBD1
J: TRBJ1-2
V: TRBV5-1
size: -

DNA: TGTGCCAGCAGCCATGGTCCCTTTACCCGGGGGGAGGTCGCCGGGGAGCTGTTTTTT
CDR3: CASSHGPFTRGEVAGELFF
D: TRBD2
J: TRBJ2-2
V: TRBV7-2
size: -

DNA: TGTGCCAGCAGACCCGTGAGGGACAGCCCAAAATTGGAACTGTTTTTT
CDR3: CASRPVRDSPKLELFF
D: TRBD1
J: TRBJ1-4
V: TRBV6-6
size: -

DNA: TGTGCCAGCAGGGAAAGAAGGGAGAGTTACACCATATATTTT
CDR3: CASRERRESYTIYF
D: -
J: TRBJ1-3
V: TRBV6-5
size: -

DNA: TGTGCCAGCAGTTTTAGACGGGAGAACACTGAAGCTTTCTTT
CDR3: CASSFRRENTEAFF
D: -
J: TRBJ1-1
V: TRBV6-6
size: -